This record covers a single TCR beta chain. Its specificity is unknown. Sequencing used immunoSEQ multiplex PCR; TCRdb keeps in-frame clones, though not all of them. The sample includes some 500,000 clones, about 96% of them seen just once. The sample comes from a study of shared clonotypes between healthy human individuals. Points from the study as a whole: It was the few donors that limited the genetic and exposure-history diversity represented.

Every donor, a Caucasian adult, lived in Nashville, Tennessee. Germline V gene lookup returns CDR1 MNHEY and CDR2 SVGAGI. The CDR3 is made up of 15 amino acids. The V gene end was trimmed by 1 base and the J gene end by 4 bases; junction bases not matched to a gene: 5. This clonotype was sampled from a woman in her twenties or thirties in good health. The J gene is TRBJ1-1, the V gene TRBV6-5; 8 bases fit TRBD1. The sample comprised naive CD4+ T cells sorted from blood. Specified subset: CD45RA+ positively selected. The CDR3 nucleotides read TGTGCCAGCAGTTACTGGACAGGGCTGGCCACTGAAGCTTTCTTT. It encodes CASSYWTGLATEAFF.